This passage covers 11 T cell receptor beta chains from one sample sequenced in a study of T cell responses to AZD1222 COVID-19 vaccine (dated by TCRdb to the early 2020s). The sample's time point label, decoded: baseline before first vaccination. The method was the immunoSEQ multiplex PCR assay. Held by TCRdb, this immuneACCESS table contains in-frame sequences only and omits some clones. Under half of the omission traces to an unresolved V gene where checked; the cause of the rest is unknown. This sample lists 50,000 to 55,000 clones; roughly 83% were detected once. The ten most abundant clones make up 25% to 30% of the sample. Sequencing was performed on peripheral blood, taken on day 0 of AZD1222 vaccination. Receptors were obtained from an adult in good health.

The chain combines TRBV12-3 or TRBV12-4 with TRBJ1-2, with D hard to call. The V and J ends lost 1 base and 4 bases respectively, with 7 bases between them. The CDR3 length is 13 residues. This CDR3 is CASSLGLSYGYTF. The CDR3 DNA follows: TGTGCCAGCAGTTTAGGTCTCAGCTATGGCTACACCTTC.

In DNA, the CDR3 is TGTGCCAGCAGTGTCCCCCCACCAGGGAACTACTATGGCTACACCTTC. Amino acids: CASSVPPPGNYYGYTF. This sequence joins TRBV6-1 and TRBJ1-2, with D possibly TRBD1 on 5 matching bases. V lost 4 bases and J lost 3, with 18 bases in between. Germline CDR1 is MNHNS and CDR2 is SASEGT. The CDR3 has 16 amino acids.

The V call is TRBV19, the J call TRBJ2-1, with D possibly being TRBD1 or TRBD2 (6 bases each). The CDR3 is made up of 15 amino acids. Deletions cut 9 bases from V and 5 bases from J, with 20 bases between. Germline V gene data show CDR1 as LNHDA and CDR2 as SQIVND (reference sequence). CDR3 amino acids: CASRGGGIPDNEQFF. For the CDR3, the DNA is TGTGCCAGCCGTGGAGGGGGGATACCCGACAATGAGCAGTTCTTC.

V is TRBV2 and J is TRBJ2-1; 10 nucleotides line up with TRBD2. The J segment lost 6 bases and the V segment lost 7 bases, leaving 9 bases of the junction unmatched. The CDR3 is 15 amino acids. Germline CDR1 SNHLY, CDR2 FYNNEI. For the CDR3, the DNA is TGTGCCAGCACCAAATTAGCGGGAGGCGGCAATGAGCAGTTCTTC. Protein: CASTKLAGGGNEQFF.

The V gene is TRBV29-1, the J gene TRBJ1-1; D perhaps matches TRBD1 (6 bases). V lost 6 bases and J lost 6, with 14 bases in between. Germline V lookup: CDR1 SQVTM, CDR2 ANQGSEA. This CDR3 is built from 12 residues. CDR3 loop: CSVENRVPEAFF. CDR3 nucleotides: TGCAGCGTCGAGAACAGGGTCCCTGAAGCTTTCTTT.

The chain uses TRBV30 and TRBJ2-3; 9 bases map to TRBD2. Germline V CDR1 and CDR2: GTSNPN, SVGIG (reference sequence). V lost 2 bases and J lost 2; bases outside the gene matches: 5. CDR3 length: 15 residues. This chain's CDR3 is CAWSKVAGATDTQYF. CDR3 sequence (DNA): TGTGCCTGGAGTAAGGTAGCGGGGGCCACAGATACGCAGTATTTT.

The chain carries TRBV6-5 and TRBJ1-2; D is perhaps TRBD1 (6 bases). The CDR3 spans 12 residues. Germline V lookup: CDR1 MNHEY, CDR2 SVGAGI. With 7 bases removed from V and 12 bases from J, the gap between germline ends came to 18 bases. In DNA, the CDR3 is TGTGCCAGCAAAGACGGAGGGGGTATTAACACCTTC. Its translation: CASKDGGGINTF.

To note about this clone: One end of the junction is discordant with germline, which a read error may explain. The chain recombines TRBV6-1 with TRBJ2-7, with D possibly TRBD2 on 5 matching bases. The germline V gene encodes CDR1 MNHNS and CDR2 SASEGT. CDR3 length equals 15 residues. This CDR3 is CASSEGRLVAGEQYF. The CDR3 nucleotides are TGTGCCAGCAGCGAAGGAAGGCTAGTGGCGGGCGAGCAGTACTTC.

The chain carries TRBV5-4 and TRBJ1-3; D is unclear. Between the trimmed V and J ends, which lost 2 bases and 2 bases, there was a span of 11 bases. This CDR3 has 15 residues. Germline values: CDR1 SGHNT, CDR2 YYREEE (reference sequence). The chain's CDR3 is CASSLGPLTGNTIYF. As DNA, the CDR3 is TGTGCCAGCAGCTTAGGGCCGTTAACTGGAAACACCATATATTTT.

The rearrangement links TRBV5-5 to TRBJ1-2; D is unresolved. Deletions cut 5 bases from V and 6 bases from J, with 20 bases between. The CDR3 totals 15 residues. From germline, CDR1 is SGHKS and CDR2 YYEKEE (reference sequence). As DNA, the CDR3 is TGTGCCAGCAGTCCGACGGTCCCGGAGGTTGATGGCTACACCTTC. This encodes CASSPTVPEVDGYTF.

The rearrangement links TRBV6-5 to TRBJ2-2, with a possible D match to TRBD2 (6 bases). The V end lost 10 bases, the J end lost 3 bases, and 12 bases lay between the germline ends. Germline V gene data show CDR1 as MNHEY and CDR2 as SVGAGI. CDR3 length equals 13 residues. The CDR3: CATRRGYTGELFF. CDR3 bases: TGTGCCACCCGGCGGGGCTACACCGGGGAGCTGTTTTTT.